The entry below describes one T cell receptor beta chain. Its target is unknown. The germline CDR1 and CDR2 sequences are WSHSY and SAAADI. Trimming cost V 5 bases and J 9 bases; bases outside gene matches: 7. CDR3 length equals 15 residues. The data belong to a study of T-cell reconstitution after alpha-beta-depleted transplantation in children. General study findings and limits: Once a year had passed after transplant, T-cell counts and diversity came mostly from newly produced T cells.

Library preparation (for TCRbeta) was performed with unique molecular identifiers. Each CDR3 protein is one row after TCRdb ran MiXCR on the PCR reads. The sample gives hundreds of thousands of distinct CDR3 sequences, roughly 8.3% of which show up once; 35% is in the top ten. This TCR came from a male patient aged 2-10 years who had a stem cell transplant for acute myeloid leukemia, so the T cells may come from the graft donor. This material consisted of PBMCs, mostly from graft donor cells, taken 360 days after TCRalphabeta/CD19-depleted stem cell transplant. This rearrangement joins TRBV10-2 to TRBJ2-1; TRBD2 agrees at 13 bases. CDR3: CASSPWTSGGLEQFF. For the CDR3, the DNA is TGCGCCAGCAGTCCTTGGACTAGCGGGGGCCTTGAGCAGTTCTTC.